A single sample gave rise to the 3 T cell receptor beta chains below, sequenced in a study of blood T cell repertoires in COVID-19. Assay used: immunoSEQ multiplex PCR; TCRdb lists only in-frame clones, some missing. The sample carries some 40,000 clones, about nine tenths recorded once. The sequencing sample was made of peripheral blood. These receptor sequences come from a man in his fifties or sixties with acute or convalescent COVID-19.

This rearrangement joins TRBV9 to TRBJ2-3; possible D gene TRBD2, 5 bases. Germline loops: CDR1 SGDLS, CDR2 YYNGEE. Deletions cut 4 bases from V and 1 base from J, with 16 bases between. CDR3 length equals 16 residues. The CDR3 sequence is CASSPWTDLRTDTQYF. The CDR3 coding sequence is TGTGCCAGCAGCCCCTGGACTGACCTACGCACAGATACGCAGTATTTT.

In DNA, the CDR3 is TGTGCCAGCAGCTTAGCCCCTCTTCTCTATGGCTACACCTTC. This gives the protein CASSLAPLLYGYTF. The chain employs TRBV7-2 and TRBJ1-2, with D hard to call. The CDR3 has 14 amino acids. Trimming removed 0 bases at V and 4 bases at J, with 9 bases between. Germline V gene data show CDR1 as SGHTA and CDR2 as FQGNSA.

The CDR3 DNA sequence: TGCGCCAGCAGCTTGGTCAAGTCAGGGGTGACTGATAATTCACCCCTCCACTTT. Translated: CASSLVKSGVTDNSPLHF. The chain combines TRBV5-1 with TRBJ1-6, with a tentative D call TRBD1 (6 bases). CDR1 and CDR2 from the germline V gene are SGHRS and YFSETQ. The germline V and J ends were trimmed by 0 bases and 5 bases, with 18 bases remaining between them. The CDR3 runs to 18 residues.